This T cell receptor beta chain was recovered during a study of T cells after yellow fever vaccination. The V segment lost 3 bases and the J segment 4 bases; nucleotides outside the gene matches: 3. Germline V gene lookup returns CDR1 DFQATT and CDR2 SNEGSKA (reference sequence). This CDR3 is built from 14 residues. This clonotype was recorded many times. A single record per CDR3 protein comes from TCRdb applying MiXCR to the 5' RACE reads. In the table there are some 320,000 distinct CDR3 sequences, approximately 4.3% of which are singletons. Sequenced here: PBMCs, sampled 15 days after the yellow fever booster vaccination. The rearrangement links TRBV20-1 to TRBJ2-3, with TRBD2 matching over 11 bases. The clonotype was recovered from a man between 18 and 35 years old who received the YFV17D yellow fever vaccine. Here the CDR3 DNA reads TGCAGTGCTAGTGATAGCGGGGGGGCAGATACGCAGTATTTT. Translating gives CSASDSGGADTQYF.